This TCR beta chain appears in the sequencing data of a study of blood T cell repertoires in COVID-19 (dated by TCRdb to 2018 to 2021). In the study overall: The collaborator samples originated in the United States, Italy and Spain and spanned the acute and convalescent phases of COVID-19. The prospective study material was composed of cDNA or gDNA derived from T cells, B-cell-depleted T cells, or PBMCs. Where available, HLA class I and class II types were taken from metadata supplied by the sample provider and were not determined by assay-based typing. The samples were drawn from two sources: the first 160 participants of the ongoing ImmuneRACE study, and fewer than 1,500 subjects contributed by 6 global collaborators. The repertoires were released in a freely available public database intended as a resource for research on the immune response to SARS-CoV-2. Nearly every sample came with metadata listing a de-identified subject ID, COVID-19 status, age in years and sex. Subjects who had been exposed to COVID-19, were actively infected with it, or had recovered from it provided the deeply sampled blood TCRbeta repertoires that made up the dataset.

From the cysteine up to the phenylalanine, the CDR3 has a length of 18 residues. Just CDR3 DNA is preserved here, 54 bases in frame from base 1. From a lookup of the germline V gene (reference sequence), CDR1 and CDR2 are LGHDT and YNNKEL. Deletion took 0 bases off V and 7 bases off J, with a span of 24 bases between the germline ends. Each collaborating institution followed its own protocols to collect whole blood in K2EDTA tubes. For TCRbeta analysis, collaborator samples were shipped as frozen whole blood, as isolated PBMCs, or as DNA extracted from either sample type. Overall study outcomes, separate from this receptor: How much clinical and demographic metadata was included differed by source and by participant, and the metadata was provided uncurated.

Details on this clone: Which antigen it targets is not known. The record has no base qualities; no much larger clone is one base away.

TCRbeta CDR3 regions were amplified from genomic DNA by means of the immunoSEQ Assay, a bias-controlled multiplex PCR. On the study's bioinformatics: The number of nucleated cells in each sample was estimated by amplification of reference gene primers within the assay. To quantify the absolute abundance of each unique TCRbeta CDR3 rearrangement, sequence reads were collapsed and filtered. For each sample, productive Simpson clonality was calculated as the square root of Simpson's diversity index across productive rearrangements. This is the immuneACCESS table as TCRdb keeps it, with only in-frame sequences that have V and J called. A part of the clones is gone; compared with another copy, unresolved V genes explain less than half, and the rest is unexplained. The V and J calls and clone size are taken from that table; D and trimming were inferred from the DNA. This sample comprises 150,000 to 180,000 clones, approximately 91% of them detected only once. 2% to 3% of the sample is taken by the ten largest.

The TCR sequence derives from a woman aged 70-85 years with acute or convalescent COVID-19. The sequencing sample was made of peripheral blood. The sequence is built from TRBV3-1 (or the pseudogene TRBV3-2) and TRBJ2-5; a tentative D call is TRBD2 (5 bases match). The CDR3 protein sequence reads: CASSQDLRLARVFGTQYF. The DNA sequence is TGTGCCAGCAGCCAAGATCTTAGGCTAGCTAGGGTCTTCGGGACCCAGTACTTC.